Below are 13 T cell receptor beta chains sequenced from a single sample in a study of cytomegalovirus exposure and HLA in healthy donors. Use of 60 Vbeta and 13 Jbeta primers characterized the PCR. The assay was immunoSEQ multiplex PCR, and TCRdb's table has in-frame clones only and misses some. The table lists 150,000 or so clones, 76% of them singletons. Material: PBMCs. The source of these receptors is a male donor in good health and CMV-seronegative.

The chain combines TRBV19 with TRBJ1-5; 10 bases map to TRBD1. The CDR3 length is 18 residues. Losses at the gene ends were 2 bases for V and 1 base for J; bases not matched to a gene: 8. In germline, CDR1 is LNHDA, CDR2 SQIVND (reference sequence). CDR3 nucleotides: TGTGCCAGTAGTATATGGGACAGGGGAGTGAGGAGCAATCAGCCCCAGCATTTT. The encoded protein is CASSIWDRGVRSNQPQHF. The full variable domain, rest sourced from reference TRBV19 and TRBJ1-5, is DGGITQSPKYLFRKEGQNVTLSCEQNLNHDAMYWYRQDPGQGLRLIYYSQIVNDFQKGDIAEGYSVSREKKESFPLTVTSAQKNPTAFYLCASSIWDRGVRSNQPQHFGDGTRLSIL.

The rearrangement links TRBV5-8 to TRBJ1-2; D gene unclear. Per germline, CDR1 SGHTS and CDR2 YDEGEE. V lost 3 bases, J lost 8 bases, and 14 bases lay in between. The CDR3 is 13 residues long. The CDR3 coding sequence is TGTGCCAGCAGCTCCCCACCTGCGGGGGGCTACACCTTC. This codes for CASSSPPAGGYTF.

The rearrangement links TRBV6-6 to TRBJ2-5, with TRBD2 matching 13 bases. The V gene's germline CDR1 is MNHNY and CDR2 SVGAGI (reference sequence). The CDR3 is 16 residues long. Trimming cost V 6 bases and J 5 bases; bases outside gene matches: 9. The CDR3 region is CASRSGLAGVGETQYF. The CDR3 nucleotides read TGTGCCAGCAGATCTGGACTAGCGGGGGTCGGGGAGACCCAGTACTTC.

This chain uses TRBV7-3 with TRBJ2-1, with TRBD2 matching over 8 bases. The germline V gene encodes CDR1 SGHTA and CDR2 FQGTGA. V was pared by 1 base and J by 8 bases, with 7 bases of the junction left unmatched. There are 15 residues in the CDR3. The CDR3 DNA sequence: TGTGCCAGCAGCTTAAACGGGGGGGCGAGTTATGAGCAGTTCTTC. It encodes CASSLNGGASYEQFF.

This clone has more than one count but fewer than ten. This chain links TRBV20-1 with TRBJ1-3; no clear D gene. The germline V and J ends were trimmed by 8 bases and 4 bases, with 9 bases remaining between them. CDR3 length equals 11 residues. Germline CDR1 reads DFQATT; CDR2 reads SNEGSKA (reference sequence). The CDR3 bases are TGCAGTACGATTCTAGGAAACACCATATATTTT. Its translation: CSTILGNTIYF.

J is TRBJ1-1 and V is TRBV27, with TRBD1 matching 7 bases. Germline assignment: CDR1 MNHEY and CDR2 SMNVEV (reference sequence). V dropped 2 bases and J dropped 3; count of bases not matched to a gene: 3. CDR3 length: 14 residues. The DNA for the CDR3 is TGTGCCAGCAGTTTAGGGGACAGTTACACTGAAGCTTTCTTT. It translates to CASSLGDSYTEAFF.

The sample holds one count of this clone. The CDR3 loop is CASSPYGQGGETGELFF. The DNA of the CDR3 is TGTGCCAGCTCACCTTACGGTCAGGGAGGAGAGACCGGGGAGCTGTTTTTT. V usage is TRBV18 and J usage is TRBJ2-2; tentatively, D is TRBD2 (6 bases). Deletions cut 3 bases from V and 5 bases from J, with 19 bases between. Germline V CDR1 and CDR2: KGHSH, LQKENI. The CDR3 loop spans 17 amino acids.

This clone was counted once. CDR3 sequence reads: CASSFPGEGWGNNQPQHF. The CDR3 region has the DNA TGTGCCAGCAGCTTTCCCGGGGAGGGATGGGGAAACAATCAGCCCCAGCATTTT. The V gene is TRBV7-3, the J gene TRBJ1-5; D is undetermined. The V end was cut by 3 bases, the J end by 3 bases, with 21 bases between. Germline-derived CDR1 and CDR2 are SGHTA and FQGTGA. This CDR3 contains 18 residues.

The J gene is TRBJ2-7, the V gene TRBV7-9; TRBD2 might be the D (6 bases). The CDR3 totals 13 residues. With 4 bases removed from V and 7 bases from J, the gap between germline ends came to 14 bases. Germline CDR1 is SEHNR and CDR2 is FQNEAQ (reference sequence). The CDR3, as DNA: TGTGCCAGCAGCTCCCGTCCGGAGGGGGAGCAGTACTTC. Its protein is CASSSRPEGEQYF.

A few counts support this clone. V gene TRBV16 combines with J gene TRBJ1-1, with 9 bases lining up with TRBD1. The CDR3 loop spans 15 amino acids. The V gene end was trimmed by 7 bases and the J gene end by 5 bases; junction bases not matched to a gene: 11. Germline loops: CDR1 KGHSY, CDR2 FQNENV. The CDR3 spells CASTRIGQGTTEAFF. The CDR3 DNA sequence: TGTGCCAGCACCCGAATCGGACAGGGGACGACTGAAGCTTTCTTT.

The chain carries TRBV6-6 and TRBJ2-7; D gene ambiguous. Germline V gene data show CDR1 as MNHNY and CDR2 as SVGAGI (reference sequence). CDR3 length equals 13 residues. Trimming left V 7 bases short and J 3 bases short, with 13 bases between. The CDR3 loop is CASKLQKNYEQYF. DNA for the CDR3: TGTGCCAGCAAGTTACAGAAAAACTACGAGCAGTACTTC.

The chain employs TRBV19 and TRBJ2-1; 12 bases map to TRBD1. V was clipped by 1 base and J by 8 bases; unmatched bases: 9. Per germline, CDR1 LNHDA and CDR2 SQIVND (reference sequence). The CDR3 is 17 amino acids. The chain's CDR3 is CASSIGGQGARSHEQFF. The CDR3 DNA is TGTGCCAGTAGTATAGGGGGACAGGGGGCGCGGAGTCATGAGCAGTTCTTC. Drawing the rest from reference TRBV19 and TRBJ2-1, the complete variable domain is DGGITQSPKYLFRKEGQNVTLSCEQNLNHDAMYWYRQDPGQGLRLIYYSQIVNDFQKGDIAEGYSVSREKKESFPLTVTSAQKNPTAFYLCASSIGGQGARSHEQFFGPGTRLTVL.

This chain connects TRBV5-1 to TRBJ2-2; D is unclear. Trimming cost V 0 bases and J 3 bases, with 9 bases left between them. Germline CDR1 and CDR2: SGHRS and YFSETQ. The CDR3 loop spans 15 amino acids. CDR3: CASSLAGFDTGELFF. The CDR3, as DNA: TGCGCCAGCAGCTTGGCCGGGTTTGACACCGGGGAGCTGTTTTTT. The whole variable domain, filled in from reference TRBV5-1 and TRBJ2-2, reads KAGVTQTPRYLIKTRGQQVTLSCSPISGHRSVSWYQQTPGQGLQFLFEYFSETQRNKGNFPGRFSGRQFSNSRSEMNVSTLELGDSALYLCASSLAGFDTGELFFGEGSRLTVL.